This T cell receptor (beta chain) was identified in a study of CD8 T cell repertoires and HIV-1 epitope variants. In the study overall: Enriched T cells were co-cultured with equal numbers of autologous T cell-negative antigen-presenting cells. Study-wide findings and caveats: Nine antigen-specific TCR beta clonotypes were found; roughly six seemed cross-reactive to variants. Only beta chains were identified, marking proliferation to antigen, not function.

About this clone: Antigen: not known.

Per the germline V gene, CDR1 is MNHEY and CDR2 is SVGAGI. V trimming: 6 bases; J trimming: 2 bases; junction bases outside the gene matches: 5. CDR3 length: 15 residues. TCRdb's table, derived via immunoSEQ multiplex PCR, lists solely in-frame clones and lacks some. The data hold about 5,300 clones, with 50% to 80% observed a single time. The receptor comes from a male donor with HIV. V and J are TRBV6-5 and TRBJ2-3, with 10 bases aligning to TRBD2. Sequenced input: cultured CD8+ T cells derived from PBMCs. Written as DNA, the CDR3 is TGTGCCAGCAGCCGACTAGCGGGTCCCACAGATACGCAGTATTTT. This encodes CASSRLAGPTDTQYF.